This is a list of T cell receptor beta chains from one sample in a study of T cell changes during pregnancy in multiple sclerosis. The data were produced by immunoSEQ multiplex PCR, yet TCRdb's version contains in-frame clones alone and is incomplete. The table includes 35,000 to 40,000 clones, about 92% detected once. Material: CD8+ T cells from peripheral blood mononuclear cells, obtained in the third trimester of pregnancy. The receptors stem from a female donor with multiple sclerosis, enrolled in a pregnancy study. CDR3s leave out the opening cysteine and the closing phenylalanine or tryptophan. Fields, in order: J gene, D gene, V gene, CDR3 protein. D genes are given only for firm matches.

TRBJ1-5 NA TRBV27 ASSRGPLYNQPQH
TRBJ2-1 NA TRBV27 ASSPIDSYNEQF
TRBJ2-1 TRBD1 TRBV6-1 ASPDSGTVYNEQF
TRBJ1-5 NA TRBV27 ASSLFEGQPQH
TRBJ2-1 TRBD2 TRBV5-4 ASSLGGAGAYNEQF
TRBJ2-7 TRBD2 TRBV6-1 ASRGTSGSYYEQY
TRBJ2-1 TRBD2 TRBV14 ASSQHLGGVNEQF
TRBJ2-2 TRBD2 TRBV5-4 ASSNRGLAGGPNTGELF
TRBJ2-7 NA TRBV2 ACHLGSEQY
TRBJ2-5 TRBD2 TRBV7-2 ASSLFVAGGPYETQY
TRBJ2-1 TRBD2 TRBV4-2 ASSQDLAAYNEQF
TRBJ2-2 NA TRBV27 ASSLSGVNTGELF
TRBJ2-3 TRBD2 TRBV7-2 ASSLAVSGRATDTQY
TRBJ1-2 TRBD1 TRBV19 ASRYRGDYGYT